Each of the 24 T cell receptor beta chains below was sequenced from the same sample in a study of T cell responses to AZD1222 COVID-19 vaccine. Profiled with immunoSEQ multiplex PCR; TCRdb holds only in-frame clones, not every one. The sample has approximately 120,000 clones, roughly 89% seen once; the top ten hold 11%. The sample in question was peripheral blood, obtained on day 0 of MenACWY control vaccination. The source is an adult in good health.

The J gene is TRBJ2-7, the V gene TRBV5-3, with D possibly matching TRBD2 (5 bases). TRBV5-3 is given ORF status, its function remaining uncertain. This CDR3 has 16 residues. Between the trimmed V and J ends, which lost 4 bases and 0 bases, there was a span of 17 bases. CDR3 DNA sequence: TGTGCCAGAAGCACCCCCTTAGCGTGGAGCTCCTACGAGCAGTACTTC. It yields the protein CARSTPLAWSSYEQYF.

CDR3: CASSLKGSPYGYTF. CDR3 bases: TGTGCCAGCAGCTTAAAAGGGAGCCCCTATGGCTACACCTTC. The chain uses TRBV13 and TRBJ1-2; D is uncertain. This CDR3 spans 14 amino acids. Trimming pared 2 bases from V and 4 bases from J, leaving 11 bases between. Germline CDR1 reads PRHDT; CDR2 reads FYEKMQ (reference sequence).

The V call is TRBV27, the J call TRBJ2-7; 8 bases are shared with TRBD2. V shed 5 bases, J shed 2 bases, and the junction held 8 bases outside the gene matches. CDR3 length equals 15 residues. CDR1 MNHEY and CDR2 SMNVEV come from the germline V gene (reference sequence). The DNA of the CDR3 is TGTGCCAGCAGTCGAAGGGTAGCGGGGACCTACGAGCAGTACTTC. It is translated as CASSRRVAGTYEQYF.

This clone was recorded once. The chain has TRBV3-1 (or the pseudogene TRBV3-2) and TRBJ1-2; no clear D gene. The germline V gene encodes CDR1 LGHDT and CDR2 YNNKEL (reference sequence). The CDR3 sequence is 15 residues long. Trimming shortened V by 0 bases and J by 0 bases, and 8 bases separated the two germline ends. This CDR3 reads CASSQDPGSNYGYTF. The CDR3 DNA follows: TGTGCCAGCAGCCAAGATCCGGGATCTAACTATGGCTACACCTTC.

The chain carries TRBV11-3 and TRBJ2-2; 9 bases map to TRBD2. J gave up 0 bases and V 5 bases, and 7 bases lay outside the gene matches. Germline values: CDR1 SGHNT, CDR2 YENEEA. CDR3 size: 17 residues. CDR3 coding DNA: TGTGCCAGCAGCCCGAGTGGCGGGAGGGCGAACACCGGGGAGCTGTTTTTT. Amino acids: CASSPSGGRANTGELFF.

The table lists this clone with a few counts. The rearrangement uses TRBV5-1 and TRBJ2-5; possibly TRBD1 for D (6 bases). This CDR3 has 13 residues. The germline V gene encodes CDR1 SGHRS and CDR2 YFSETQ. V lost 4 bases and J 3 bases, leaving 10 bases between the germline ends. The CDR3 sequence is CASSGGLEETQYF. In nucleotides, the CDR3 is TGCGCCAGCAGCGGGGGCCTAGAAGAGACCCAGTACTTC.

The chain recombines TRBV6-6 with TRBJ1-6; 7 nucleotides align to TRBD1. This CDR3 region has 15 residues. Losses at the gene ends were 5 bases for V and 5 bases for J; bases not matched to a gene: 6. Germline-derived CDR1 and CDR2 are MNHNY and SVGAGI (reference sequence). The CDR3 DNA follows: TGTGCCAGCAGTCACGGACAGGTTGATAATTCACCCCTCCACTTT. Translated, it gives CASSHGQVDNSPLHF.

The V gene is TRBV24-1, the J gene TRBJ2-4, with no clear D. The CDR3 is made up of 13 amino acids. The V and J ends lost 4 bases and 16 bases respectively, with 19 bases between them. Germline values: CDR1 KGHDR, CDR2 SFDVKD. CDR3 bases: TGTGCCACCAGTGACACGGACGGCACACGACAATACTTC. This encodes CATSDTDGTRQYF.

This chain joins TRBV2 and TRBJ1-2; possible D gene TRBD1, 5 bases. CDR1 and CDR2 (germline): SNHLY, FYNNEI. CDR3 length equals 12 residues. Trimming stripped 3 bases from V and 7 bases from J, with 9 bases between. The CDR3: CASSDPRVGYTF. CDR3 DNA: TGTGCCAGCAGTGATCCCAGGGTTGGCTACACCTTC.

This chain connects TRBV7-3 to TRBJ1-2; 8 bases agree with TRBD1. V was clipped by 1 base and J by 0 bases; unmatched bases: 7. CDR3 length equals 17 residues. Germline lookup yields CDR1 SGHTA and CDR2 FQGTGA. The CDR3 DNA is TGTGCCAGCAGCTTAAGGGGGGACAGGACTTCTAACTATGGCTACACCTTC. Translating it yields CASSLRGDRTSNYGYTF.

This rearrangement joins TRBV6-6 to TRBJ1-1; the D is unclear. Trimming took off 5 bases at V and 1 base at J, with 20 bases between the two ends. From germline, CDR1 is MNHNY and CDR2 SVGAGI (reference sequence). This CDR3 contains 17 residues. The CDR3 nucleotides read TGTGCCAGCAGTCCCCCCCAAATTCTGGGGAGGAACACTGAAGCTTTCTTT. The encoded protein is CASSPPQILGRNTEAFF.

In DNA form, the CDR3 reads TGTGCCAGCAGTTTACCAAAAACAGGTACAGATACGCAGTATTTT. Protein: CASSLPKTGTDTQYF. The rearrangement links TRBV5-6 to TRBJ2-3, with a possible D match to TRBD1 (5 bases). The CDR3 has 15 amino acids. Germline CDR1 is SGHDT and CDR2 is YYEEEE. V was cut by 5 bases and J by 3 bases, with 16 bases left in between.

This chain connects TRBV5-4 to TRBJ2-1; TRBD2 aligns across 7 bases. The CDR3 covers 14 residues. With V trimmed by 6 bases and J by 3 bases, 6 bases remained unmatched. CDR1 SGHNT and CDR2 YYREEE come from the germline V gene (reference sequence). The CDR3 coding sequence is TGTGCCAGCAAGGCGGCTAGCGGCTACAATGAGCAGTTCTTC. Protein: CASKAASGYNEQFF. The entire variable domain, with the rest obtained from reference TRBV5-4 and TRBJ2-1, is as follows: ETGVTQSPTHLIKTRGQQVTLRCSSQSGHNTVSWYQQALGQGPQFIFQYYREEENGRGNFPPRFSGLQFPNYSSELNVNALELDDSALYLCASKAASGYNEQFFGPGTRLTVL.

This chain uses TRBV2 with TRBJ2-1; 9 positions match TRBD1. With V trimmed by 7 bases and J by 2 bases, 6 bases remained unmatched. This CDR3 has 15 residues. Looked up from germline, CDR1 is SNHLY and CDR2 is FYNNEI. The CDR3 bases are TGTGCCAGCACAAGACAGGGGGAGACCTACAATGAGCAGTTCTTC. It codes for CASTRQGETYNEQFF.

The chain is built from TRBV3-1 (or the pseudogene TRBV3-2) and TRBJ1-3, with D uncertain. Per the germline V gene, CDR1 is LGHDT and CDR2 is YNNKEL (reference sequence). V was trimmed by 0 bases and J by 0 bases, leaving 6 bases between them. The CDR3 contains 15 residues. DNA of the CDR3: TGTGCCAGCAGCCAAGATTACATCTCTGGAAACACCATATATTTT. Translation gives CASSQDYISGNTIYF.

This chain connects TRBV9 to TRBJ2-2; unclear D gene. Germline V CDR1 and CDR2: SGDLS, YYNGEE. The CDR3 loop spans 11 amino acids. The ends were cut back, 4 bases at V and 7 bases at J, with 5 bases in the middle. The CDR3 spells CASSQGGELFF. The CDR3 bases are TGTGCCAGCAGCCAAGGCGGGGAGCTGTTTTTT.

The count of this clone is one. The gene calls are TRBV4-1 and TRBJ1-5; D is possibly TRBD1 (5 bases). V shed 1 base and J shed 7 bases, with 11 bases lying between them. CDR1 is MGHRA and CDR2 is YSYEKL in the germline V gene. This CDR3 comprises 14 residues. This chain's CDR3 is CASSQGQSGQPQHF. DNA for the CDR3: TGCGCCAGCAGCCAAGGACAGTCTGGCCAGCCCCAGCATTTT.

This chain uses TRBV5-1 with TRBJ2-2; D perhaps matches TRBD2 (6 bases). Germline CDR1 SGHRS, CDR2 YFSETQ. The V end lost 1 base, the J end lost 3 bases, and 13 bases lay between the germline ends. The CDR3 is made up of 16 amino acids. CDR3 sequence reads: CASSLTGRIDTGELFF. The CDR3, as DNA: TGCGCCAGCAGCTTGACCGGGAGAATAGACACCGGGGAGCTGTTTTTT.

The gene calls are TRBV11-1 and TRBJ2-1; D may be TRBD2 (6 bases). This CDR3 comprises 16 residues. Per the germline V gene, CDR1 is SGHAT and CDR2 is FQDESV (reference sequence). V dropped 4 bases and J dropped 2 bases, with 15 bases sitting between them. CDR3 in amino acids: CASSSSFSGTYNEQFF. CDR3 coding DNA: TGTGCCAGCAGCTCCTCGTTTAGCGGCACCTACAATGAGCAGTTCTTC.

V and J are TRBV7-9 and TRBJ1-6; D perhaps matches TRBD1 (5 bases). Per germline, CDR1 SEHNR and CDR2 FQNEAQ (reference sequence). V was shortened by 0 bases and J by 13 bases, with 10 bases between the two germline ends. The CDR3 is made up of 13 amino acids. The CDR3 spells CASSLARESPLHF. In nucleotides, the CDR3 is TGTGCCAGCAGCTTAGCCAGGGAATCCCCCCTCCACTTT.

CDR3 nucleotides: TGTGCCAGCAGTTACCGGGACAGGGGCCCCCTTACGACGCAGTATTTT. Its protein is CASSYRDRGPLTTQYF. V gene TRBV2 combines with J gene TRBJ2-3, with 10 bases lining up with TRBD1. Per the germline V gene, CDR1 is SNHLY and CDR2 is FYNNEI. The CDR3 covers 16 residues. The V gene end was trimmed by 5 bases and the J gene end by 9 bases; junction bases not matched to a gene: 14. The full variable domain, rest sourced from reference TRBV2 and TRBJ2-3, is EPEVTQTPSHQVTQMGQEVILRCVPISNHLYFYWYRQILGQKVEFLVSFYNNEISEKSEIFDDQFSVERPDGSNFTLKIRSTKLEDSAMYFCASSYRDRGPLTTQYFGPGTRLTVL.

The V and J genes are TRBV7-9 and TRBJ2-5; D is tentatively TRBD1 or TRBD2 (5 bases each). Germline assignment: CDR1 SEHNR and CDR2 FQNEAQ (reference sequence). The CDR3 is 16 amino acids. Trimming left V 1 base short and J 0 bases short, with 12 bases between. The CDR3 region is CASSLGLRGHQETQYF. CDR3 DNA sequence: TGTGCCAGCAGCTTAGGTTTACGGGGCCACCAAGAGACCCAGTACTTC.

The chain uses TRBV10-3 and TRBJ2-7; D is perhaps TRBD2 (6 bases). The CDR3 covers 15 residues. V lost 7 bases and J lost 3, with 19 bases in between. The germline V gene encodes CDR1 ENHRY and CDR2 SYGVKD. DNA of the CDR3: TGTGCCATCATGCCGGGACTGGAAGCCCGCTACGAGCAGTACTTC. Its translation: CAIMPGLEARYEQYF.

The chain combines TRBV6-6 with TRBJ2-1; D not certain. CDR3 length: 12 residues. V was cut by 5 bases and J by 12 bases, with 14 bases left in between. Germline assignment: CDR1 MNHNY and CDR2 SVGAGI (reference sequence). DNA for the CDR3: TGTGCCAGCAGTACAGAGACCCGTGTGCAGTTCTTC. It is translated as CASSTETRVQFF.